Listed below are T cell receptor beta chains from one sample, sequenced in a study of blood T cell repertoires in COVID-19. The protocol was immunoSEQ multiplex PCR, while the TCRdb copy is restricted to in-frame clones and leaves out a portion. Of around 200,000 clones listed, around 85% are singletons. Sequencing was performed on peripheral blood. These receptors originate from a woman between 45 and 60 years old with acute or convalescent COVID-19. CDR3s include the opening cysteine and the closing phenylalanine or tryptophan. D genes are given only for firm matches. Clone size appears in some rows only: once, few, many, or a class for an expanded clone.

d_gene	v_gene	j_gene	abundance	len	CDR3aa	CDR3nt
TRBD2	TRBV3-1/TRBV3-2	TRBJ2-1	-	14	CASSQDLTAGRLFF	TGTGCCAGCAGCCAAGATCTTACAGCGGGGCGACTGTTCTTC
TRBD1	TRBV7-2	TRBJ2-7	few	13	CASSFGTDYEQYF	TGTGCCAGCAGCTTTGGGACAGACTACGAGCAGTACTTC
-	TRBV6-6	TRBJ1-2	few	16	CASSNLYDRRNYGYTF	TGTGCCAGCAGTAACCTCTACGATCGGAGAAACTATGGCTACACCTTC
-	TRBV25-1	TRBJ1-1	-	14	CASRGGRMGTEAFF	TGTGCCAGCAGGGGGGGACGGATGGGAACTGAAGCTTTCTTT
-	TRBV27	TRBJ1-5	once	17	CASSLSTGAGGNQPQHF	TGTGCCAGCAGTTTATCGACGGGTGCGGGGGGCAATCAGCCCCAGCATTTT
-	TRBV5-1	TRBJ2-1	few	20	CASSESGGSGSRGAYNEQFF	TGCGCCAGCAGCGAATCCGGCGGGAGTGGATCGAGGGGGGCCTACAATGAGCAGTTCTTC
-	TRBV5-4	TRBJ2-2	-	15	CASSFGQFDTGELFF	TGTGCCAGCAGCTTTGGGCAGTTCGACACCGGGGAGCTGTTTTTT
-	TRBV14	TRBJ2-7	-	12	CASGSTGDEQYF	TGTGCCAGCGGGTCTACCGGGGACGAGCAGTACTTC
-	TRBV21-1	TRBJ1-5	-	17	CASSPWDRGVGNQPQHF	TGTGCCAGCAGCCCCTGGGACAGGGGAGTGGGCAATCAGCCCCAGCATTTT
-	TRBV30	TRBJ2-4	-	16	CAWTPRGALAKNIQYF	TGTGCCTGGACCCCCCGGGGGGCTTTAGCCAAAAACATTCAGTACTTC
TRBD1	TRBV6-2/TRBV6-3	TRBJ2-5	few	15	CASSYRQGFQETQYF	TGTGCCAGCAGCTATAGACAGGGCTTTCAAGAGACCCAGTACTTC
TRBD2	TRBV15	TRBJ2-2	-	18	CATSLLWTSGKNTGELFF	TGTGCCACCAGCCTACTTTGGACTAGCGGGAAGAACACCGGGGAGCTGTTTTTT
TRBD1	TRBV7-2	TRBJ2-7	-	16	CASSLSPDRVTYEQYF	TGTGCCAGCAGCTTGAGCCCTGACAGGGTAACCTACGAGCAGTACTTC
TRBD1	TRBV7-3	TRBJ2-5	-	15	CASSYTGTGGETQYF	TGTGCCAGCAGCTACACCGGGACAGGGGGAGAGACCCAGTACTTC
-	TRBV19	TRBJ1-3	-	14	CASSIRTAGNTIYF	TGTGCCAGTAGTATACGGACAGCCGGAAACACCATATATTTT
-	TRBV27	TRBJ1-2	-	14	CASSFNGINYGYTF	TGTGCCAGCAGTTTCAACGGGATAAACTATGGCTACACCTTC
TRBD1	TRBV4-2	TRBJ2-5	-	15	CASSQQTGDQETQYF	TGTGCCAGCAGCCAGCAGACAGGGGACCAAGAGACCCAGTACTTC
TRBD2	TRBV7-9	TRBJ2-2	-	19	CASSQLAGGPRGGPGELFF	TGTGCCAGCAGCCAACTAGCGGGGGGTCCCCGAGGTGGCCCCGGGGAGCTGTTTTTT
TRBD1	TRBV4-3	TRBJ2-7	-	20	CASSQDLSQRQGGWSGEQYF	TGCGCCAGCAGCCAAGATCTTAGCCAGAGACAGGGGGGTTGGAGCGGCGAGCAGTACTTC
TRBD1	TRBV30	TRBJ2-5	-	13	CAWSLTGGETQYF	TGTGCCTGGAGTTTGACAGGGGGAGAGACCCAGTACTTC
TRBD1	TRBV3-1/TRBV3-2	TRBJ2-5	-	15	CASSHAQGAQETQYF	TGTGCCAGCAGCCACGCCCAGGGGGCCCAAGAGACCCAGTACTTC
TRBD1	TRBV5-1	TRBJ1-4	-	14	CASRAGTGIEKLFF	TGCGCCAGCAGGGCCGGGACAGGGATTGAAAAACTGTTTTTT
TRBD2	TRBV27	TRBJ2-3	-	16	CASKRLAGDRADTQYF	TGTGCCAGCAAAAGACTAGCGGGAGATAGAGCAGATACGCAGTATTTT
-	TRBV24-1	TRBJ1-3	-	15	CATSDGGGSGNTIYF	TGTGCCACCAGTGACGGGGGGGGCTCTGGAAACACCATATATTTT
-	TRBV6-5	TRBJ2-7	-	13	CASSSPPGDEQYF	TGTGCCAGCAGTTCTCCACCAGGGGACGAGCAGTACTTC
-	TRBV28	TRBJ1-6	-	12	CASSLGVPPLHF	TGTGCCAGCAGCCTCGGGGTGCCACCCCTCCACTTT